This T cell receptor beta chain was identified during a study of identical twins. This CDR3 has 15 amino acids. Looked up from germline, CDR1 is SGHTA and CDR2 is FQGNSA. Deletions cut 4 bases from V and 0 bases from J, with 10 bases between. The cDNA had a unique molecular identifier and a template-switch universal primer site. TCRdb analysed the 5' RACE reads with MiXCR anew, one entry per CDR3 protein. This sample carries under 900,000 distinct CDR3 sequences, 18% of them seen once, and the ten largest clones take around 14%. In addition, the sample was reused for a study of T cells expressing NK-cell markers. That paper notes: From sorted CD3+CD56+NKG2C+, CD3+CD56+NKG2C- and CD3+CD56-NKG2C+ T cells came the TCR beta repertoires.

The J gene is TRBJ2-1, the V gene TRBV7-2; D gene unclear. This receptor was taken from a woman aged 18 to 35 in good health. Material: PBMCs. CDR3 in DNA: TGTGCCAGCAGCTACGAGGCGAGCTCCTACAATGAGCAGTTCTTC. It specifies CASSYEASSYNEQFF.